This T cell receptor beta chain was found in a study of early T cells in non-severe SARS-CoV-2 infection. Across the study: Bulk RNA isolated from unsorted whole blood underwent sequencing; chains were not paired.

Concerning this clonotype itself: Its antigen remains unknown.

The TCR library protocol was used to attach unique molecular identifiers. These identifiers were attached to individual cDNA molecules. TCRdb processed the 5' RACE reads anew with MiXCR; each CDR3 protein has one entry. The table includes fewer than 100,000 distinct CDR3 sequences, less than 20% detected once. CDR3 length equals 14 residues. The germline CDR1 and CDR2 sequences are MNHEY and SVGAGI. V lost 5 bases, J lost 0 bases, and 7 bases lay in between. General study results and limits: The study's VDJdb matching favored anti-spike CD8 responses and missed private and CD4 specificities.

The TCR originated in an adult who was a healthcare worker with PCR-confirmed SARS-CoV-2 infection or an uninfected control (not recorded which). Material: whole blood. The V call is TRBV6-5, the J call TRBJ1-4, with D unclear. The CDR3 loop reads CASSRTATNEKLFF. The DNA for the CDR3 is TGTGCCAGCAGTCGGACGGCAACTAATGAAAAACTGTTTTTT.